These T cell receptor beta chains were read from a single sample in a study of identical twins. TCRdb reprocessed the 5' RACE reads via MiXCR and lists one record per CDR3 protein. The table has hundreds of thousands of distinct CDR3 sequences, 8.5% to 9% seen once; the top ten hold 0.75% to 1%. This same sample was also taken into another study, of yellow fever vaccine responses in identical twins.

Material: PBMCs. Receptors were obtained from a woman under 30 in good health. Each CDR3 is given with its conserved first and last residue. D genes are given only for firm matches. The listing skips clone size in some rows; elsewhere it reads once, few, many or a size class.

cdr3_aa | cdr3_nt | v_call | d_call | clone_size | j_call
CSVEGGSLYEQYF | TGCAGCGTTGAAGGCGGGAGCTTGTACGAGCAGTACTTC | TRBV29-1 | TRBD2 | many | TRBJ2-7
CSVQGDSNQPQHF | TGCAGTGTCCAAGGGGATAGCAATCAGCCCCAGCATTTT | TRBV20-1 | - | few | TRBJ1-5
CASSLWDTDTQYF | TGTGCCAGCAGTTTATGGGACACAGATACGCAGTATTTT | TRBV27 | - | few | TRBJ2-3
CASSRPGQTYEQYF | TGTGCCAGCAGCCGGCCGGGACAGACCTACGAGCAGTACTTC | TRBV6-2/TRBV6-3 | TRBD1 | - | TRBJ2-7
CASSYEGQGGNEQFF | TGTGCCAGCAGTTACGAGGGACAGGGGGGGAATGAGCAGTTCTTC | TRBV6-5 | TRBD1 | many | TRBJ2-1
CASSSPLLGQGNGEQYF | TGTGCCAGCAGCTCTCCCCTGCTCGGACAGGGGAATGGCGAGCAGTACTTC | TRBV28 | TRBD1 | - | TRBJ2-7
CASSSPPRREWETQYF | TGTGCCAGCAGCTCCCCCCCAAGGCGGGAGTGGGAGACCCAGTACTTC | TRBV7-6 | TRBD2 | - | TRBJ2-5
CASSFLGANTGELFF | TGTGCCAGCAGTTTTTTGGGGGCTAACACCGGGGAGCTGTTTTTT | TRBV27 | - | few | TRBJ2-2
CASSPSSDRGHAGTQYF | TGTGCCAGCAGCCCTTCCTCAGACAGGGGGCATGCAGGTACGCAGTATTTT | TRBV4-2 | TRBD1 | - | TRBJ2-3
CASSTFPGRGSYEQYF | TGTGCCAGCAGTACATTCCCGGGACGGGGATCCTACGAGCAGTACTTC | TRBV6-1 | - | few | TRBJ2-7
CASSPAFVGDGYTF | TGTGCCAGCAGCCCGGCCTTTGTAGGCGATGGCTACACCTTC | TRBV12-3/TRBV12-4 | - | - | TRBJ1-2
CATSFGQGNTEAFF | TGTGCCACCAGCTTCGGACAGGGGAACACTGAAGCTTTCTTT | TRBV24-1 | TRBD1 | few | TRBJ1-1
CASSLENARQYF | TGTGCCAGCAGCTTAGAAAATGCTCGGCAGTACTTC | TRBV7-2 | - | few | TRBJ2-7
CSVEWTSGSGEQFF | TGCAGCGTTGAGTGGACTAGCGGGAGTGGTGAGCAGTTCTTC | TRBV29-1 | TRBD2 | many | TRBJ2-1
CASSLARLAGSPETQYF | TGTGCCAGCAGCTTGGCAAGACTAGCGGGGTCTCCAGAGACCCAGTACTTC | TRBV5-6 | TRBD2 | few | TRBJ2-5
CAISESGRINSPLHF | TGTGCCATCAGTGAGTCCGGACGTATTAATTCACCCCTCCACTTT | TRBV10-3 | - | many | TRBJ1-6
CASRVGTSDYNEQFF | TGTGCCAGCAGGGTCGGGACTAGCGACTACAATGAGCAGTTCTTC | TRBV27 | TRBD2 | - | TRBJ2-1
CASRRDRDPGYEQYF | TGTGCCAGCAGAAGGGACAGGGACCCTGGCTACGAGCAGTACTTC | TRBV7-2 | TRBD1 | many | TRBJ2-7
CASSSPRETQYF | TGCGCCAGCAGCTCACCCCGTGAGACCCAGTACTTC | TRBV5-1 | - | many | TRBJ2-5
CAIGGGSTDTQYF | TGTGCCATAGGCGGGGGCAGCACAGATACGCAGTATTTT | TRBV10-3 | - | many | TRBJ2-3
CASSRGSKGWHYGYTF | TGTGCCAGCAGCCGAGGATCCAAGGGGTGGCACTATGGCTACACCTTC | TRBV6-1 | - | - | TRBJ1-2
CSVEEGDDGPYEQYF | TGCAGCGTTGAAGAAGGGGACGACGGACCCTACGAGCAGTACTTC | TRBV29-1 | - | - | TRBJ2-7
CASRGLGVKQFF | TGTGCCAGCAGAGGACTAGGGGTGAAGCAGTTCTTC | TRBV2 | TRBD2 | few | TRBJ2-1
CASTLKGSEQFF | TGTGCCAGCACTCTAAAGGGGAGTGAGCAGTTCTTC | TRBV12-3/TRBV12-4 | - | many | TRBJ2-1
CATSDLSDYGYTF | TGTGCCACCAGTGATTTGTCTGACTATGGCTACACCTTC | TRBV24-1 | - | few | TRBJ1-2
CSVEVDTQYF | TGCAGCGTTGAGGTGGATACGCAGTATTTT | TRBV29-1 | - | - | TRBJ2-3
CASTPPGQTIYNEQFF | TGTGCCAGCACCCCACCGGGACAGACTATTTACAATGAGCAGTTCTTC | TRBV28 | TRBD1 | few | TRBJ2-1
CASSSRQGARTEAFF | TGTGCCAGCAGCTCGAGACAGGGGGCTCGGACTGAAGCTTTCTTT | TRBV7-9 | TRBD1 | - | TRBJ1-1
CASRLDDNQPQHF | TGTGCCTCCAGGTTGGACGACAATCAGCCCCAGCATTTT | TRBV15 | - | few | TRBJ1-5
CASGRDRSLVGANVLTF | TGTGCCAGCGGCAGGGACAGGTCGCTGGTTGGGGCCAACGTCCTGACTTTC | TRBV2 | TRBD1 | few | TRBJ2-6
CASRRSETQYF | TGTGCCAGCAGACGATCGGAGACCCAGTACTTC | TRBV12-3/TRBV12-4 | - | - | TRBJ2-5
CASSSRRTSPNGDTQYF | TGTGCCAGCAGCTCTCGTCGGACAAGCCCCAATGGAGATACGCAGTATTTT | TRBV7-9 | - | - | TRBJ2-3
CAISLASRTSGPINEQFF | TGTGCCATCAGTTTAGCCTCAAGGACTAGCGGGCCTATCAATGAGCAGTTCTTC | TRBV12-3/TRBV12-4 | TRBD2 | once | TRBJ2-1
CASSPRRAGSSYNEQFF | TGTGCCAGCAGCCCCCGGCGTGCAGGGTCGTCCTACAATGAGCAGTTCTTC | TRBV7-9 | - | - | TRBJ2-1
CASSLSEGRETQYF | TGTGCCAGCAGCTTATCGGAGGGGAGGGAGACCCAGTACTTC | TRBV7-2 | - | - | TRBJ2-5
CASSRTGRTGELFF | TGTGCCAGCAGCCGGACAGGAAGGACCGGGGAGCTGTTTTTT | TRBV14 | TRBD1 | many | TRBJ2-2
CASSLEAMETQYF | TGTGCCAGCAGCTTAGAAGCTATGGAGACCCAGTACTTC | TRBV11-3 | - | few | TRBJ2-5
CSAQVLAGVTDTQYF | TGCAGTGCTCAAGTACTAGCGGGAGTAACAGATACGCAGTATTTT | TRBV20-1 | TRBD2 | few | TRBJ2-3
CAISESGGNTEAFF | TGTGCCATCAGTGAGTCGGGAGGGAACACTGAAGCTTTCTTT | TRBV10-3 | - | many | TRBJ1-1
CASSQGQAPTPREQYF | TGTGCCAGCAGCCAAGGGCAGGCACCAACTCCTCGCGAGCAGTACTTC | TRBV3-1 | - | - | TRBJ2-7
CASSFTGTSSYEQYF | TGTGCCAGCAGCTTTACGGGGACTAGCTCCTACGAGCAGTACTTC | TRBV7-2 | TRBD2 | - | TRBJ2-7
CSVEVWDRANTGELFF | TGCAGCGTTGAAGTCTGGGACAGGGCGAACACCGGGGAGCTGTTTTTT | TRBV29-1 | TRBD1 | many | TRBJ2-2
CASSQDKGRTGELFF | TGTGCCAGCAGCCAAGATAAGGGAAGGACCGGGGAGCTGTTTTTT | TRBV14 | - | few | TRBJ2-2
CARSLGYPGQCGYTF | TGTGCCAGAAGCTTGGGATACCCGGGACAGTGCGGCTACACCTTC | TRBV5-3 | TRBD1 | - | TRBJ1-2
CASREQGLYTGELFF | TGTGCCAGCAGAGAACAGGGGCTTTACACCGGGGAGCTGTTTTTT | TRBV27 | TRBD1 | many | TRBJ2-2
CASSAPGTGREKLFF | TGTGCCAGCAGTGCCCCAGGGACAGGGCGGGAAAAACTGTTTTTT | TRBV28 | TRBD1 | - | TRBJ1-4
CSAPDIANYGYTF | TGCAGTGCCCCAGACATCGCTAACTATGGCTACACCTTC | TRBV20-1 | - | many | TRBJ1-2
CASSLPGRNTGELFF | TGTGCCAGCAGCTTACCCGGGAGGAACACCGGGGAGCTGTTTTTT | TRBV7-2 | - | - | TRBJ2-2
CATSDQGRADGYTF | TGTGCCACCAGTGATCAGGGCAGGGCGGATGGCTACACCTTC | TRBV24-1 | - | - | TRBJ1-2
CASMAGGPDTQYF | TGTGCCAGCATGGCGGGAGGACCAGATACGCAGTATTTT | TRBV6-1 | TRBD2 | - | TRBJ2-3
CASCPSGTENSPLHF | TGTGCCAGCTGCCCTTCCGGGACAGAGAATTCACCCCTCCACTTT | TRBV12-3/TRBV12-4 | TRBD1 | many | TRBJ1-6
CSARVQGWRETQYF | TGCAGTGCTAGGGTACAAGGCTGGAGGGAGACCCAGTACTTC | TRBV20-1 | - | - | TRBJ2-5
CSAQGAAYNEQFF | TGCAGTGCTCAAGGGGCGGCTTACAATGAGCAGTTCTTC | TRBV20-1 | - | - | TRBJ2-1
CASSGLGQARTDTQYF | TGTGCCAGCAGTGGGTTGGGACAGGCCCGCACAGATACGCAGTATTTT | TRBV6-4 | TRBD1 | - | TRBJ2-3
CASTKRLIYNEQFF | TGTGCCAGCACCAAGAGGCTAATCTACAATGAGCAGTTCTTC | TRBV12-3/TRBV12-4 | - | many | TRBJ2-1